This T cell receptor (beta chain) was sequenced during a study of Ad26.COV2.S vaccination and SARS-CoV-2 variants. Overall study context: Dosing was one shot or two shots 56 days apart. Study results and limitations: While placebo recipients had lower spike-specific TCR breadth, vaccine recipients had more. Total T cell responses, in the TCR breadth and depth analyses, may have been underestimated. There was reportedly substantial breadth in spike-specific CD8+ and CD4+ T cell responses after vaccination.

Assay used: immunoSEQ multiplex PCR; TCRdb lists only in-frame clones, some missing. Of about 480,000 clones in the sample, roughly 87% were seen once. The treatment denotes: around 19 received Ad26.COV2.S at low or high dose, single or two shots; about 5 received placebo; per-sample allocation not given. Sampling happened 63 days after the first vaccine or placebo injection. Trimming took 2 bases from V and 4 from J; bases not matched to a gene: 11. CDR1 LGHDT and CDR2 YNNKEL come from the germline V gene (reference sequence). This CDR3 contains 19 residues. Concerning this clone: Antigen specificity is unknown.

Sequences were derived from peripheral blood, sampled in a trial of Ad26.COV2.S vaccine versus placebo. This chain links TRBV3-1 (or the pseudogene TRBV3-2) with TRBJ2-4; TRBD2 matches 13 bases. The source of this sequence is a person between 18 and 60 years old who received the Ad26.COV2.S COVID-19 vaccine or a placebo. The CDR3 here is CASSQLLAGGPGLKNIQYF. The CDR3, as DNA: TGTGCCAGCAGCCAACTACTAGCGGGAGGGCCGGGACTAAAAAACATTCAGTACTTC.